This T cell receptor beta chain was identified in a study of radiation and T cells in renal cell carcinoma. About the research overall: Nephrectomy followed 15 Gy stereotactic body radiation by 4 weeks.

Repertoires were generated with immunoSEQ multiplex PCR, while TCRdb's copy carries only in-frame clones and drops some. Of about 140,000 clones in the sample, around four fifths were seen once. Time point: baseline pretreatment blood. Treatment in this sample: 15 Gy SBRT to primary tumor, nephrectomy 4 weeks later. Radiation-treated patients gave blood at baseline, week 2 and week 4. Clear cell pathology was present in this patient's renal cell carcinoma. Germline V gene lookup returns CDR1 MNHEY and CDR2 SMNVEV (reference sequence). Trimming removed 1 base at V and 2 bases at J, with 10 bases between. The CDR3 totals 15 residues.

The V gene is TRBV27, the J gene TRBJ2-3; D might be TRBD1 (5 bases). This TCR was sampled from a woman aged 50 to 65 with renal cell carcinoma. This sample comprised blood, obtained from a patient whose treatment included radiotherapy and nephrectomy. CDR3 amino acids: CASSLWAGNTDTQYF. The CDR3 nucleotides are TGTGCCAGCAGTTTATGGGCAGGGAACACAGATACGCAGTATTTT.